These 10 T cell receptor beta chains were all obtained from the same sample, sequenced in a study of cytomegalovirus exposure and HLA in healthy donors. Both 60 Vbeta primers and 13 Jbeta primers went into the PCR. Using immunoSEQ multiplex PCR, the repertoire was profiled, and TCRdb retains in-frame clones only, with some absent. The sample lists approximately 190,000 clones; 87% were seen once. The sample consisted of PBMCs. These receptors all come from a boy younger than 10 in good health and CMV-seronegative.

The chain joins TRBV10-3 to TRBJ2-7; TRBD1 is a possible D gene (6 bases). The CDR3 totals 12 residues. Germline CDR1 ENHRY, CDR2 SYGVKD. V was pared by 10 bases and J by 0 bases, with 10 bases between. CDR3 bases: TGTGCCACGGGGACAAACTCCTACGAGCAGTACTTC. It codes for CATGTNSYEQYF.

This clone was detected only once. The V call is TRBV6-1, the J call TRBJ1-1; the D gene is possibly TRBD1 (6 bases). Trimming took off 8 bases at V and 0 bases at J, with 13 bases between the two ends. Germline V gives CDR1 MNHNS, CDR2 SASEGT. The CDR3 loop spans 14 amino acids. The CDR3 nucleotides are TGTGCCAGCTGGGACACCTACTTGAACACTGAAGCTTTCTTT. Protein: CASWDTYLNTEAFF.

This clone was observed a handful of times. V usage is TRBV6-5 and J usage is TRBJ1-4, with D maybe TRBD1 (6 bases). Deletions cut 0 bases from V and 6 bases from J, with 14 bases between. This CDR3 is built from 16 residues. Germline lookup yields CDR1 MNHEY and CDR2 SVGAGI. CDR3 DNA sequence: TGTGCCAGCAGTTACTCGGGGGGGCAGTCAGATGAAAAACTGTTTTTT. Its protein is CASSYSGGQSDEKLFF.

The chain combines TRBV29-1 with TRBJ2-3; D perhaps matches TRBD2 (6 bases). V dropped 1 base and J dropped 3 bases, with 8 bases sitting between them. Germline-derived CDR1 and CDR2 are SQVTM and ANQGSEA. The CDR3 spans 13 residues. CDR3 coding DNA: TGCAGCGTTGAAGGTCTAGCGACAGATACGCAGTATTTT. Amino acid sequence: CSVEGLATDTQYF.

The chain employs TRBV7-3 and TRBJ2-2, with a weak D call TRBD2 (6 bases). The V end lost 1 base, the J end lost 6 bases, and 12 bases lay between the germline ends. The CDR3 has 15 residues. CDR1 and CDR2 from the germline V gene are SGHTA and FQGTGA. CDR3 nucleotide sequence: TGTGCCAGCAGCTTAAATGGCGGGGAATCCGGGGAGCTGTTTTTT. Amino acid sequence: CASSLNGGESGELFF.

The chain carries TRBV28 and TRBJ2-1; 7 nucleotides match TRBD1. This CDR3 region has 15 residues. CDR1 is MDHEN and CDR2 is SYDVKM in the germline V gene. After removal of 1 base from V and 0 bases from J, the junction contained 0 bases not matched to a gene. The CDR3 DNA is TGTGCCAGCAGTTTATACAGGGGCTCCTACAATGAGCAGTTCTTC. Translated, it gives CASSLYRGSYNEQFF.

V usage is TRBV19 and J usage is TRBJ2-1, with a weak D call TRBD2 (6 bases). There are 19 residues in the CDR3. The V gene's germline CDR1 is LNHDA and CDR2 SQIVND (reference sequence). V lost 7 bases and J lost 4, with 29 bases in between. For the CDR3, the DNA is TGTGCCAGTAACGGGGGTCTCCGGCGGGGAAGCGATTTATACAATGAGCAGTTCTTC. Translation: CASNGGLRRGSDLYNEQFF.

The gene calls are TRBV5-8 and TRBJ2-5; 8 positions match TRBD1. V was clipped by 0 bases and J by 3 bases; unmatched bases: 4. CDR1 is SGHTS, CDR2 YDEGEE, per germline. CDR3 size: 15 residues. Here the CDR3 DNA reads TGTGCCAGCAGCTTGGAATTGGGACAGGAAGAGACCCAGTACTTC. It specifies CASSLELGQEETQYF. The variable domain in full, completed from reference TRBV5-8 and TRBJ2-5, reads EAGVTQSPTHLIKTRGQQATLRCSPISGHTSVYWYQQALGLGLQFLLWYDEGEERNRGNFPPRFSGRQFPNYSSELNVNALELEDSALYLCASSLELGQEETQYFGPGTRLLVL.

J is TRBJ1-2 and V is TRBV19; perhaps TRBD1 as D (5 bases). Trimming shortened V by 5 bases and J by 7 bases, and 23 bases separated the two germline ends. The CDR3 extends over 16 amino acids. Germline loops: CDR1 LNHDA, CDR2 SQIVND (reference sequence). The CDR3 protein is CASSPEQGWLMFGYTF. In DNA, the CDR3 is TGTGCCAGTAGTCCGGAGCAGGGATGGTTGATGTTTGGCTACACCTTC.

The chain recombines TRBV6-5 with TRBJ2-7; TRBD1 is a possible D gene (6 bases). V was cut by 6 bases and J by 2 bases, with 11 bases left in between. CDR1 MNHEY and CDR2 SVGAGI come from the germline V gene. The CDR3 loop spans 13 amino acids. As DNA, the CDR3 is TGTGCCAGCAGGGAGACAGGTGCCTACGAGCAGTACTTC. Protein: CASRETGAYEQYF.